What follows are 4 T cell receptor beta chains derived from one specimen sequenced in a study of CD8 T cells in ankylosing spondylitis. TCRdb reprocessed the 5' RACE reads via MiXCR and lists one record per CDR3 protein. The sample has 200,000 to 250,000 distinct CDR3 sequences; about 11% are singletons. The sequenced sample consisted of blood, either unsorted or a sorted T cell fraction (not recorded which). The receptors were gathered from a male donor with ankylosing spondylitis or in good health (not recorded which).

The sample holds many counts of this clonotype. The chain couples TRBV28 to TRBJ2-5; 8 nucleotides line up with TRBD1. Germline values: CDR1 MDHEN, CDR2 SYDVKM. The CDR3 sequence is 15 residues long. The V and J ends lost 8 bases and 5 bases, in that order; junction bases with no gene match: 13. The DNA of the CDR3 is TGTGCCAGCGGTTATACGACAGGGGTAGGGGAGACCCAGTACTTC. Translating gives CASGYTTGVGETQYF.

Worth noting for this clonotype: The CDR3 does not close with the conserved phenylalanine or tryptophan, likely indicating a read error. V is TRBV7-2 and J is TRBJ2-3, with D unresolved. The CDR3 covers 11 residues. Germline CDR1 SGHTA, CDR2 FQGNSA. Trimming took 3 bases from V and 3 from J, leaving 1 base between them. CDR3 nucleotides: TGTGCCAGCAGCTTTACAGATACGCAGTATTTG. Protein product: CASSFTDTQYL.

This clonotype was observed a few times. CDR3 residues: CASSLAALLAGVSYEQYF. DNA of the CDR3: TGTGCCAGCAGCTTAGCCGCCCTACTAGCGGGTGTCTCCTACGAGCAGTACTTC. The chain has TRBV11-1 and TRBJ2-7; TRBD2 aligns across 9 bases. Germline V gene sequence: CDR1 SGHAT, CDR2 FQDESV (reference sequence). Unmatched junction bases numbered 9, after V lost 0 bases and J lost 0 bases. The CDR3 is 18 residues long.

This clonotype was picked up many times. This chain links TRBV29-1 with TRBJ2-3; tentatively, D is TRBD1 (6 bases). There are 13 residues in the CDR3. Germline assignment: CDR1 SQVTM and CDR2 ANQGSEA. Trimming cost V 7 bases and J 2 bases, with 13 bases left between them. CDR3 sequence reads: CSAGGVITDTQYF. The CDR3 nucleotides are TGCAGCGCTGGGGGCGTAATCACAGATACGCAGTATTTT.